This T cell receptor (beta chain) emerged from a study of vaccination and CD4 T cells after COVID-19. Sequencing of the DNA from cultured CD4+ T cells was carried out with the Oncomine TCR Beta short-read assay. TCRdb reprocessed the PCR reads via MiXCR and lists one record per CDR3 protein. The sample lists thousands of distinct CDR3 sequences, approximately 23% seen once, with approximately 50% in the top ten. The sample's treatment: approximately 9-day PBMC culture with coronavirus spike peptide pools or control peptides (ViraFEST assay). The V gene's germline CDR1 is MNHEY and CDR2 SVGAGI. V was clipped by 4 bases and J by 3 bases; unmatched bases: 6. This CDR3 contains 16 residues. On this clonotype itself: Its target is unknown.

The receptor's source is a human donor who had recovered from COVID-19. The starting material was CD4+ T cells from blood, cultured in vitro, obtained after SARS-CoV-2 vaccination. The chain couples TRBV6-5 to TRBJ2-2; 9 positions match TRBD1. DNA for the CDR3: TGTGCCAGCAGTTTAACCGGGACAGGGCACACCGGGGAGCTGTTTTTT. It yields the protein CASSLTGTGHTGELFF.